These 29 T cell receptor beta chains originate from one sample sequenced in a study of PD-1 blockade in classical Hodgkin lymphoma. As to time point: cycle 4 day 1 (C4D1), after about 6 weeks of nivolumab. All the patients suffered relapse after autologous stem cell transplantation, and brentuximab vedotin exposure differed. Magnetic depletion of unwanted cells isolated CD4+ T cells from thawed PBMCs. Repertoires were generated with immunoSEQ multiplex PCR, while TCRdb's copy carries only in-frame clones and drops some. There are tens of thousands of clones in the sample; 80% to 95% occur only once, and 0.3% lies in the top ten. The specimen was CD4+ T cells from blood, collected before the fourth cycle of nivolumab. The origin of the receptors is a human donor with classical Hodgkin lymphoma.

The chain is built from TRBV6-1 and TRBJ1-1; D is unresolved. The CDR3 extends over 13 amino acids. V was pared by 6 bases and J by 6 bases, with 14 bases between. Germline assignment: CDR1 MNHNS and CDR2 SASEGT. CDR3 residues: CASSLSARAEAFF. The CDR3, as DNA: TGTGCCAGCAGCCTCTCTGCACGGGCTGAAGCTTTCTTT.

CDR3 in amino acids: CASSTRQVLVYYEQYF. The CDR3, as DNA: TGTGCCAGCAGCACCCGACAGGTACTAGTTTACTACGAGCAGTACTTC. The chain recombines TRBV21-1 with TRBJ2-7; TRBD1 is the table's D call, not checked against the DNA. TRBV21-1 is shown as a pseudogene. The CDR3 loop spans 16 amino acids.

This rearrangement joins TRBV7-2 to TRBJ1-2; TRBD1 is a possible D gene (5 bases). CDR3 length: 15 amino acids. The V end was cut by 1 base, the J end by 3 bases, with 12 bases between. In germline, CDR1 is SGHTA, CDR2 FQGNSA. The CDR3 reads CASSLVPPGHYGYTF. The CDR3 region has the DNA TGTGCCAGCAGCTTAGTCCCCCCAGGGCACTATGGCTACACCTTC.

The CDR3 here is CASSIGTSGRQDNEQFF. The DNA for the CDR3 is TGTGCCAGCAGCATCGGGACTAGCGGGAGGCAGGACAATGAGCAGTTCTTC. This sequence joins TRBV9 and TRBJ2-1; TRBD2 agrees at 15 bases. The length of the CDR3 is 17 residues. V lost 4 bases, J lost 5 bases, and 7 bases stayed unmatched. The germline V gene encodes CDR1 SGDLS and CDR2 YYNGEE. Variable domain in full (rest from reference TRBV9 and TRBJ2-1): DSGVTQTPKHLITATGQRVTLRCSPRSGDLSVYWYQQSLDQGLQFLIQYYNGEERAKGNILERFSAQQFPDLHSELNLSSLELGDSALYFCASSIGTSGRQDNEQFFGPGTRLTVL.

The V gene is TRBV5-6, the J gene TRBJ2-3, with D maybe TRBD2 (6 bases). There are 15 residues in the CDR3. V dropped 4 bases and J dropped 0 bases, with 12 bases sitting between them. Germline CDR1 SGHDT, CDR2 YYEEEE. CDR3 DNA sequence: TGTGCCAGCAGCCCGACTAGTTTTAGCACAGATACGCAGTATTTT. Encoded protein: CASSPTSFSTDTQYF.

The CDR3 is CASSLVRNEKLFF. The CDR3 nucleotides are TGTGCCAGCAGCTTGGTTCGAAATGAAAAACTGTTTTTT. The chain joins TRBV5-6 to TRBJ1-4; D remains ambiguous. The V and J ends lost 0 bases and 5 bases respectively, with 5 bases between them. The germline V gene encodes CDR1 SGHDT and CDR2 YYEEEE. The CDR3 runs 13 residues.

The V call is TRBV7-8, the J call TRBJ1-5, with D perhaps matching TRBD1 (6 bases). Germline CDR1 is SGHVS and CDR2 is FQNEAQ. The germline V and J ends were trimmed by 4 bases and 4 bases, with 14 bases remaining between them. This CDR3 has 15 residues. As DNA, the CDR3 is TGTGCCAGCAGCTCTTATGAGGGGGGGAATCAGCCCCAGCATTTT. Amino acids: CASSSYEGGNQPQHF.

The chain has TRBV5-6 and TRBJ2-1; 10 nucleotides match TRBD2. The CDR3 loop spans 18 amino acids. V lost 0 bases to trimming and J lost 2 bases; unmatched junction nucleotides: 8. The germline V gene has CDR1 SGHDT and CDR2 YYEEEE. CDR3 DNA sequence: TGTGCCAGCAGCTTGGATCCAGCGGGAGGGCTCCCCTACAATGAGCAGTTCTTC. Its protein is CASSLDPAGGLPYNEQFF.

The chain employs TRBV4-1 and TRBJ2-7; 10 bases line up with TRBD2. Germline V gene data show CDR1 as MGHRA and CDR2 as YSYEKL. CDR3 size: 16 residues. V trimming: 3 bases; J trimming: 1 base; junction bases outside the gene matches: 6. The CDR3 loop reads CASSHPSGSRSYEQYF. The CDR3 DNA reads TGCGCCAGCAGCCATCCTAGCGGGAGCCGATCCTACGAGCAGTACTTC.

The J gene is TRBJ2-7, the V gene TRBV7-6; D ambiguous. V was cut by 4 bases and J by 5 bases, with 12 bases left in between. Germline lookup yields CDR1 SGHVS and CDR2 FNYEAQ. The CDR3 has 13 amino acids. The CDR3 DNA reads as TGTGCCAGCAGCTCTGCTAGGAGCAACGAGCAGTACTTC. It yields the protein CASSSARSNEQYF.

With respect to this clone: The same CDR3 arises from other DNA sequences in this sample as well. The V gene is TRBV6-6, the J gene TRBJ2-2, with D possibly TRBD2 on 6 matching bases. The ends were cut back, 6 bases at V and 7 bases at J, with 18 bases in the middle. CDR1 and CDR2 (germline): MNHNY, SVGAGI (reference sequence). CDR3 size: 15 residues. CDR3 DNA sequence: TGTGCCAGCAGAGGGACTGAGGGAAGCAGCGGGGAGCTGTTTTTT. Its translation is CASRGTEGSSGELFF.

The V call is TRBV7-9, the J call TRBJ2-1, with 8 bases aligning to TRBD1. Germline trimming cut 8 bases from V and 7 bases from J; bases unmatched to any gene: 10. Germline loops: CDR1 SEHNR, CDR2 FQNEAQ (reference sequence). The CDR3 runs to 14 residues. This chain's CDR3 is CASGRTGSTNEQFF. CDR3 bases: TGTGCCAGCGGGCGGACAGGGTCCACGAATGAGCAGTTCTTC.

The chain is built from TRBV5-1 and TRBJ2-3; 10 bases match TRBD2. Germline loops: CDR1 SGHRS, CDR2 YFSETQ. Trimming removed 4 bases from V and 6 bases from J; junction bases left unmatched: 8. CDR3 length: 15 residues. CDR3 nucleotide sequence: TGCGCCAGCAGCGAAACACTAGCGGGAATTGATACGCAGTATTTT. Encoded protein: CASSETLAGIDTQYF.

Regarding this clone: The junction does not match germline at one end; this may be a read error. V is TRBV7-7 and J is TRBJ2-5; 16 bases map to TRBD2. CDR1 and CDR2 (germline): SSHAT, FNYEAQ (reference sequence). The CDR3 sequence is 17 residues long. The CDR3, as DNA: TGTGCTAGCAGTCGGGGACTAGCGGGAGGGCCGGGAGAGACCCAGTACTTC. Protein product: CASSRGLAGGPGETQYF.

The chain links TRBV28 to TRBJ2-1; D is possibly TRBD1 (6 bases). Germline V gene sequence: CDR1 MDHEN, CDR2 SYDVKM. V was shortened by 6 bases and J by 10 bases, with 22 bases between the two germline ends. The CDR3 is made up of 15 amino acids. CDR3 residues: CASRTSTGTYGEQFF. The CDR3 DNA is TGTGCCAGCAGGACTTCGACAGGAACTTACGGAGAGCAGTTCTTC.

This chain links TRBV28 with TRBJ2-3; D gene ambiguous. CDR1 MDHEN and CDR2 SYDVKM come from the germline V gene. The CDR3 covers 12 residues. V gave up 5 bases and J gave up 1 base, with 4 bases separating them. CDR3 amino acids: CASSPRTDTQYF. The CDR3 DNA is TGTGCCAGCAGTCCTCGCACAGATACGCAGTATTTT. Combining the CDR3 with reference TRBV28 and TRBJ2-3 gives the whole variable domain DVKVTQSSRYLVKRTGEKVFLECVQDMDHENMFWYRQDPGLGLRLIYFSYDVKMKEKGDIPEGYSVSREKKERFSLILESASTNQTSMYLCASSPRTDTQYFGPGTRLTVL.

V is TRBV30 and J is TRBJ2-3; a weak D match, TRBD2 (7 bases). The germline V gene encodes CDR1 GTSNPN and CDR2 SVGIG (reference sequence). The CDR3 runs to 10 residues. The CDR3 nucleotides read TGTGGGGGGGGCGCAGATACGCAGTATTTT. Its translation: CGGGADTQYF.

The genes are TRBV27 and TRBJ1-2; tentative D call: TRBD1 (5 bases). The V end lost 2 bases, the J end lost 0 bases, and 16 bases lay between the germline ends. The germline gives CDR1 MNHEY, CDR2 SMNVEV (reference sequence). The CDR3 covers 17 residues. DNA of the CDR3: TGTGCCAGCAGTTTAAAATGGGGCATGATGACTAACTATGGCTACACCTTC. As protein: CASSLKWGMMTNYGYTF.

The table lists this clone with a few counts. The chain employs TRBV29-1 and TRBJ1-1; D remains unclear. From germline, CDR1 is SQVTM and CDR2 ANQGSEA. The CDR3 sequence is 10 residues long. Between the trimmed V and J ends, which lost 5 bases and 3 bases, there was a span of 4 bases. The CDR3 region has the DNA TGCAGCGTTCGGGACACTGAAGCTTTCTTT. Translating gives CSVRDTEAFF.

The V and J genes are TRBV9 and TRBJ2-1; TRBD2 matches 7 bases. In germline, CDR1 is SGDLS, CDR2 YYNGEE. This CDR3 contains 17 residues. V was clipped by 0 bases and J by 9 bases; unmatched bases: 15. The CDR3 DNA reads TGTGCCAGCAGCGTAGCTACGGGGGGACTCGGCGCAGGTGAGCAGTTCTTC. Translating it yields CASSVATGGLGAGEQFF.

This clone was detected only once. The chain is built from TRBV5-1 and TRBJ2-7, with TRBD1 matching over 12 bases. Germline CDR1 and CDR2: SGHRS and YFSETQ. V lost 4 bases, J lost 4 bases, and 12 bases stayed unmatched. This CDR3 spans 17 amino acids. CDR3 in amino acids: CASSLSSSGQGAYEQYF. CDR3 coding DNA: TGCGCCAGCAGCCTTTCCAGCTCGGGACAGGGGGCTTACGAGCAGTACTTC.

The V and J genes are TRBV29-1 and TRBJ1-2, with D perhaps TRBD1 (5 bases). V shed 4 bases and J shed 8 bases, with 23 bases lying between them. CDR3 size: 15 residues. Germline CDR1 reads SQVTM; CDR2 reads ANQGSEA. The CDR3 loop reads CSVARSGGAVGGYTF. The CDR3 bases are TGCAGCGTTGCCCGAAGTGGAGGGGCGGTGGGGGGCTACACCTTC.

The chain employs TRBV19 and TRBJ2-7; 13 positions agree with TRBD2. This CDR3 has 16 amino acids. V was pared by 5 bases and J by 5 bases, with 9 bases of the junction left unmatched. Germline assignment: CDR1 LNHDA and CDR2 SQIVND (reference sequence). CDR3 sequence: CASSLWTSGSENEQYF. In nucleotides, the CDR3 is TGTGCCAGTAGTCTCTGGACTAGCGGGAGCGAGAACGAGCAGTACTTC.

This chain joins TRBV5-1 and TRBJ1-1; 7 bases line up with TRBD1. V was clipped by 0 bases and J by 1 base; unmatched bases: 6. Germline V gene data show CDR1 as SGHRS and CDR2 as YFSETQ. This CDR3 is built from 16 residues. CDR3 sequence: CASSLDRGLRNTEAFF. The CDR3 region has the DNA TGCGCCAGCAGCTTGGACAGGGGTTTACGGAACACTGAAGCTTTCTTT.

This clone was counted once. V and J are TRBV11-2 and TRBJ2-1, with D unresolved. V shed 1 base and J shed 5 bases, with 12 bases lying between them. Germline V gene data show CDR1 as SGHAT and CDR2 as FQNNGV. The CDR3 totals 15 residues. DNA of the CDR3: TGTGCCAGCAGCTTAGGGCCCGAGAAGAACAATGAGCAGTTCTTC. It yields the protein CASSLGPEKNNEQFF.

The chain employs TRBV7-2 and TRBJ1-1; D remains unclear. Germline V CDR1 and CDR2: SGHTA, FQGNSA. CDR3 length equals 15 residues. V shed 5 bases and J shed 3 bases, with 16 bases lying between them. Written as DNA, the CDR3 is TGTGCCAGCAGCCCAGAACCTCCGGGTCACACTGAAGCTTTCTTT. Its translation is CASSPEPPGHTEAFF.

This sequence joins TRBV5-1 and TRBJ2-3; TRBD2 agrees at 7 bases. The CDR3 is 15 amino acids. V lost 4 bases and J lost 0; bases outside the gene matches: 5. Germline V gene sequence: CDR1 SGHRS, CDR2 YFSETQ. DNA of the CDR3: TGCGCCAGCAGCCCCGCGGGGGTAAGCACAGATACGCAGTATTTT. Its protein product is CASSPAGVSTDTQYF.

This chain uses TRBV18 with TRBJ1-2; weak D call: TRBD1 (5 bases). V lost 3 bases to trimming and J lost 1 base, with 12 bases between them. Looked up from germline, CDR1 is KGHSH and CDR2 is LQKENI. This CDR3 comprises 15 residues. CDR3 nucleotides: TGTGCCAGCTCACCCTCCAGGGAAGTTAACTATGGCTACACCTTC. Translated: CASSPSREVNYGYTF.

This clone appeared a single time. The V gene is TRBV28, the J gene TRBJ2-1, with TRBD2 matching 7 bases. V shed 2 bases, J shed 5 bases, and the junction held 3 bases outside the gene matches. This CDR3 contains 14 residues. Germline V lookup: CDR1 MDHEN, CDR2 SYDVKM. The CDR3 DNA is TGTGCCAGCAGTTTACTCGCGGGGGACAATGAGCAGTTCTTC. Translated, it gives CASSLLAGDNEQFF. The full variable domain, rest sourced from reference TRBV28 and TRBJ2-1, is DVKVTQSSRYLVKRTGEKVFLECVQDMDHENMFWYRQDPGLGLRLIYFSYDVKMKEKGDIPEGYSVSREKKERFSLILESASTNQTSMYLCASSLLAGDNEQFFGPGTRLTVL.